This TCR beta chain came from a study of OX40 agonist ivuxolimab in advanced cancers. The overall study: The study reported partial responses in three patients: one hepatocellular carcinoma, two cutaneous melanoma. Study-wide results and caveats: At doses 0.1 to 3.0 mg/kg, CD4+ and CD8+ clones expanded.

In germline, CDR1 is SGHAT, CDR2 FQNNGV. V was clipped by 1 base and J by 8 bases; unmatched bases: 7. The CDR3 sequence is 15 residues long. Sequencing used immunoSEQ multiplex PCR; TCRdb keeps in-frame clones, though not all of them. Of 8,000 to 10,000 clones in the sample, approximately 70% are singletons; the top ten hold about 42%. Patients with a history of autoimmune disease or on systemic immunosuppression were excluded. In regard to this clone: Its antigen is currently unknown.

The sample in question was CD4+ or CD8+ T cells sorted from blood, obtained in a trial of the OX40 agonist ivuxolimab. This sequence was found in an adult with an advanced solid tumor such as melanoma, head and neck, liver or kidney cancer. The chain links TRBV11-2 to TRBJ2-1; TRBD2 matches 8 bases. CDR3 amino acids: CASSLGVREGHEQFF. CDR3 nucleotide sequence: TGTGCCAGCAGCTTAGGGGTCCGGGAGGGTCATGAGCAGTTCTTC.